A selection of T cell receptor beta chains follows, all from one sample in a study of T cell repertoires in cytomegalovirus infection. These receptors have no known antigen. TCRdb reprocessed the reads with MiXCR, giving one entry per CDR3 protein. Of roughly 920,000 distinct CDR3 sequences listed, about a third are singletons. Sequenced here: cultured CD8+ T cells from PBMCs, sampled from culture after CMV antigen stimulation. These receptors were taken from a human donor in good health (CMV status not recorded). Some clones in this sample may be carry-over from other donors' samples. Each CDR3 is given without its conserved first and last residue. Clone size is not always given. Where it is, it says once, few, many or a class for expanded clones.

V gene,J gene,clone size,CDR3 length,CDR3 protein
TRBV9,TRBJ2-3,few,13,ASSPGGAYTDTQY
TRBV2,TRBJ1-1,few,13,ASIPKGKGNTEAF
TRBV12-3/TRBV12-4,TRBJ2-7,few,12,ASSFADTPYEQY
TRBV5-1,TRBJ2-1,.,12,ASSLASGEGEQF
TRBV18,TRBJ2-3,.,15,ASSPGGPEASTDTQY
TRBV7-2,TRBJ2-1,.,13,ASSLGLGGYNEQF
TRBV19,TRBJ1-1,.,9,ASSIEGEAF
TRBV2,TRBJ1-1,.,12,ASGYRGLNTEAF
TRBV27,TRBJ1-5,.,13,ASSSRVGGRQPQH
TRBV7-9,TRBJ2-7,few,13,ASSPDGLSSYEQY
TRBV6-6,TRBJ2-3,.,13,ASSYSKGRTDTQY
TRBV19,TRBJ1-1,few,12,ASSPVGGQVEAF
TRBV6-6,TRBJ1-1,few,14,ASSYFRDILNTEAF
TRBV7-9,TRBJ2-1,.,12,ASMSDRGRNEQF
TRBV27,TRBJ2-5,.,13,ASSSPGQAQETQY
TRBV5-4,TRBJ2-3,.,15,ASSLAGVERRTDTQY
TRBV27,TRBJ2-6,few,14,ASKLLATSGANVLT
TRBV7-9,TRBJ2-7,.,13,ASTPAGPAPGEQY
TRBV19,TRBJ2-3,.,13,ASSIDPEGDDTQY
TRBV12-3/TRBV12-4,TRBJ2-5,.,14,ASSLVLAGAGETQY
TRBV7-2,TRBJ1-2,many,15,ASSLGLRTEGGYGYT
TRBV9,TRBJ2-1,many,10,ASSDGQREQF
TRBV19,TRBJ1-2,.,11,ASSISSALNYT
TRBV7-9,TRBJ1-2,.,12,ASSLDGQPYGYT
TRBV25-1,TRBJ2-1,few,13,ASTNDRVTYNEQF
TRBV7-9,TRBJ1-5,.,12,ASSLDRLNQPQH
TRBV29-1,TRBJ2-6,few,12,SVATEEGANVLT
TRBV12-3/TRBV12-4,TRBJ1-2,many,15,ASSYLLLPGQGGGYT
TRBV27,TRBJ2-5,.,12,ASSSFEGPETQY
TRBV6-1,TRBJ1-5,.,15,ASSEFKGTNSNQPQH
TRBV14,TRBJ1-1,many,11,ASSLERWTEAF
TRBV10-3,TRBJ2-7,.,11,AISEARLNEQY
TRBV6-1,TRBJ2-3,.,13,ASILLAGSTDTQY
TRBV2,TRBJ1-2,.,13,ASRTDPGANYGYT
TRBV6-5,TRBJ1-1,.,14,ASSAHRDRGNAEAF
TRBV12-3/TRBV12-4,TRBJ2-5,few,13,ASSLVGGDQETQY
TRBV6-5,TRBJ2-7,many,11,ASSYAASYEQY
TRBV7-9,TRBJ2-5,.,14,ASSLASSGEQETQY
TRBV14,TRBJ2-3,.,13,TSSRRDRGTDTQY
TRBV6-5,TRBJ2-2,few,14,ASSLRQGSNTGELF
TRBV6-2/TRBV6-3,TRBJ1-5,.,12,ASRTVIPNQPQH
TRBV7-6,TRBJ1-2,.,13,ASSFRTGFDYGYT
TRBV27,TRBJ1-1,.,13,ASSLKDSGFTEAF
TRBV7-8,TRBJ2-1,many,11,ASSPLATYEQF
TRBV20-1,TRBJ2-3,few,11,SASPQGTDTQY
TRBV6-7,TRBJ2-1,few,16,ASSYWGGQEIVYNEQF